This TCR beta chain is from a study of shared clonotypes between healthy human individuals. In the CD4+ fraction, cells were divided into CD45RA+ naive and CD45RA-negative memory subsets. Findings and caveats of the study: Sampling involved blood alone; tissue repertoires likely differ. Non-shared clonotypes showed lower generation probabilities than clonotypes common to all four donors.

Across several immunoSEQ plates, the genomic DNA of each subset was split evenly. TCRdb's copy holds only in-frame clones and misses some; the assay was immunoSEQ multiplex PCR. The sample includes 1.6 million or so clones, around 97% of them seen just once. The V segment lost 5 bases and the J segment 11 bases; nucleotides outside the gene matches: 9. Germline V gene sequence: CDR1 MNHEY, CDR2 SMNVEV (reference sequence). This CDR3 has 14 amino acids. This clone was detected only once. As yet, its antigen is unknown. V gene TRBV27 combines with J gene TRBJ2-1, with TRBD2 matching over 10 bases. Sequencing was performed on naive CD4+ T cells sorted from blood. Subset noted: CD45RA+ positively selected. This TCR was recovered from a man aged 30-40 years in good health. The CDR3 DNA reads TGTGCCAGCAGTGAACGCCTAGCGGGGGCACAGCAGTTCTTC. Translating gives CASSERLAGAQQFF.